This T cell receptor beta chain was captured by sequencing in a study of blood T cells in healthy people across ages (dated by TCRdb to about 2015). About the investigation overall: In model experiments, template switching captured roughly one uniquely barcoded TCR beta cDNA molecule for every two T cells. Two additional independent replicas of 1 million unique cDNA reads from the same blood draw were analyzed for two donors (one aged 18 to 30 and one aged 80 or older). Donors were grouped into four age groups: young (average 16 years), middle-aged (around 39), aged (approximately 67) and long-lived (about 89). Age-related changes in TCR beta repertoire diversity were measured in the study by deep sequencing normalized with unique cDNA molecular identifiers. To avoid experimental bias, donors of different ages were randomly spread across the sequencing lanes. Results the study describes overall, beyond this receptor: Compared with the aged group, more naive CD4+ T cells, fewer expanded clones and increased TCR diversity were shown by the long-lived group, suggesting age selection. Because donor CMV infection status was unknown, age-related changes in expanded clonotypes were potentially confounded. Observed TCR beta diversity per million T cells fell roughly linearly with age, and a significant reduction was already apparent by age roughly 41. Estimates of total diversity based on one million sequenced T cells were regarded as lower bounds and as underestimates. Because profiling used bulk unsorted PBMCs, naive and antigen-experienced compartments could not be compared conclusively. A strong correlation was found between observed TCR beta diversity and the percentage of naive T cells measured by flow cytometry.

Taken from cysteine to phenylalanine, the CDR3 has 13 residues. Of the read, only the CDR3 DNA is kept; its 39 bases are in frame from base 1. The junction shows trimming of 4 bases on V and 4 bases on J, plus 11 bases between the germline ends. Reading the germline V gene (reference sequence) gives CDR1 DFQATT and CDR2 SNEGSKA. The method behind the library was 5' RACE. The data were produced on an Illumina HiSeq 2500. A second PCR of roughly 7 to 11 cycles was run with a J-beta primer mix and a sample-barcoded 5' primer. Each TCR beta cDNA molecule received a unique molecular identifier from a template-switch 5' adaptor carrying 12 random nucleotides. Each sample yielded at least 3 million CDR3-containing paired-end reads. First-strand cDNA was synthesized from all RNA with the Mint cDNA synthesis kit, primed by a TRBC-specific oligonucleotide. All cDNA was treated with uracil-DNA glycosylase and then went through a first 18-cycle PCR with the universal primers M1SS and BC2_uni_R. As for the original processing: For normalization, 1 million high-quality reads were randomly selected from each sample, with every read carrying a distinct molecular identifier. Instead of being binned into consensus sequences, reads that shared molecular identifiers were thrown out. MiTCR, run with a Q25 quality threshold and the strictest error-elimination algorithm, handled CDR3 identification, clonotype clustering and error correction. Lower-bound total TCR beta diversity was estimated with a nonparametric unseen species model using Euler transformation. The raw public reads went through TCRdb reprocessing: fastp at Q25, MiXCR clone calling, in-frame beta chains kept. Identical CDR3 protein sequences are pooled into one entry, listed with their most common genes and DNA. The V and J calls and clone size are TCRdb's, not the authors'. This sample has 700,000 or so distinct CDR3 sequences in its table, and roughly 20% of those were observed once. The leading ten clones occupy around a fifth of the sample.

For this clonotype: Its antigen is currently not known. Per-base qualities were not stored, and no clone one base away is much larger.

The donors were a few dozen Caucasian individuals from Russia, aged 6 to 90 years, who were systemically healthy. Ten milliliters of peripheral blood were drawn from each donor into EDTA-treated Vacutainer tubes. Ficoll-Paque density-gradient centrifugation was used to isolate PBMCs, with at least 7 million per sample. Total RNA, at least 6 micrograms per sample, was extracted from PBMCs with Trizol reagent. The percentages of naive CD45RAhigh/CD27high T cells were determined by flow cytometry on a PBMC aliquot from every donor. Source material: blood. The V and J segments used are TRBV20-1 and TRBJ1-5; confidence is insufficient to name the D gene. The TCR was taken from a man aged 65-85 years in good health. This receptor has the CDR3 CSANGVKNQPQHF. In nucleotides, the sequence is TGCAGTGCTAATGGGGTCAAGAATCAGCCCCAGCATTTT.